The source of this T cell receptor (beta chain) is a study of shared clonotypes between healthy human individuals. Germline trimming cut 5 bases from V and 4 bases from J; bases unmatched to any gene: 9. Germline V lookup: CDR1 SGHRS, CDR2 YFSETQ. The CDR3 has 15 amino acids. TCRdb's table, derived via immunoSEQ multiplex PCR, lists solely in-frame clones and lacks some. The sample holds 730,000 or so clones; about three quarters are singletons and the top ten take less than 2%. This clone has only one observation. The same CDR3 arises from other DNA sequences in this sample as well. The clonotype originates from a woman aged 25 to 39 in good health. The sequenced sample was memory CD4+ T cells sorted from blood. Subset noted: CD45RA-negative fraction. The chain links TRBV5-1 to TRBJ2-1; 7 bases fit TRBD2. The CDR3 DNA reads TGCGCCAGCAGTTTGTCTAGCGGAGATTACAATGAGCAGTTCTTC. Protein product: CASSLSSGDYNEQFF.